The rows below give T cell receptor beta chains drawn from one sample of a study of cytomegalovirus exposure and HLA in healthy donors. TCRdb keeps only in-frame clones here, not all; method: immunoSEQ multiplex PCR. The repertoire holds 100,000 to 120,000 clones, with roughly 87% as singletons. Material for sequencing was PBMCs. The source is a woman under 30 in good health and CMV-seronegative. Both conserved end residues are part of each CDR3. A D gene is named only where the DNA matches it firmly. The size field is filled for only some rows; it gives once, few, many or a size class.

J gene	D gene	clone size	V gene	CDR3 protein	CDR3 DNA
TRBJ1-4	.	.	TRBV7-6	CASSRNGMGNEKLFF	TGTGCCAGCAGCCGAAACGGGATGGGTAATGAAAAACTGTTTTTT
TRBJ1-5	.	.	TRBV5-4	CASSRQGIDQPQHF	TGTGCCAGCAGCCGCCAGGGTATTGATCAGCCCCAGCATTTT
TRBJ2-1	TRBD1	.	TRBV7-2	CASSSWTGGNEQFF	TGTGCCAGCAGCTCGTGGACAGGGGGCAATGAGCAGTTCTTC
TRBJ2-7	TRBD1	.	TRBV10-3	CAITESGTVYEQYF	TGTGCCATCACCGAATCTGGGACAGTCTACGAGCAGTACTTC
TRBJ1-1	.	.	TRBV7-6	CASSLEQGTNTEAFF	TGTGCCAGCAGCTTAGAGCAGGGTACGAACACTGAAGCTTTCTTT
TRBJ2-7	TRBD2	.	TRBV5-1	CASSLAPSGTTYEQYF	TGCGCCAGCAGCTTGGCCCCTAGCGGGACAACCTACGAGCAGTACTTC
TRBJ2-2	.	.	TRBV6-6	CASSLRGSNTGELFF	TGTGCCAGCAGCCTTAGGGGGTCCAACACCGGGGAGCTGTTTTTT
TRBJ2-7	TRBD1	.	TRBV19	CASSPGQGVYYEQYF	TGTGCCAGTAGTCCGGGACAGGGGGTTTACTACGAGCAGTACTTC
TRBJ1-2	.	few	TRBV7-2	CASSLGARSSGYTF	TGTGCCAGCAGCTTAGGGGCGCGTAGTAGTGGCTACACCTTC
TRBJ1-1	TRBD1	once	TRBV28	CASSSRTGEAFF	TGTGCCAGCAGTTCTCGGACAGGTGAAGCTTTCTTT
TRBJ2-3	.	few	TRBV4-1	CASESAGADTQYF	TGCGCCAGCGAGTCAGCAGGGGCTGATACGCAGTATTTT
TRBJ1-2	.	.	TRBV27	CASSLRGNGYTF	TGTGCCAGCAGTTTAAGAGGGAATGGCTACACCTTC
TRBJ1-1	TRBD1	.	TRBV7-3	CASSLDRGWTEAFF	TGTGCCAGCAGCTTGGACAGGGGTTGGACTGAAGCTTTCTTT
TRBJ1-1	TRBD1	.	TRBV2	CASEYRGQTEAFF	TGTGCCAGCGAATACAGGGGGCAGACTGAAGCTTTCTTT
TRBJ2-2	.	.	TRBV4-2	CASSQVSRVAGELFF	TGTGCCAGCAGCCAGGTGTCCAGGGTCGCCGGGGAGCTGTTTTTT
TRBJ1-5	TRBD1	.	TRBV5-1	CASSFDRGGQPQHF	TGCGCCAGCAGCTTCGACAGGGGAGGGCAGCCCCAGCATTTT
TRBJ2-1	TRBD2	.	TRBV6-4	CASTPGGAGEQFF	TGTGCCAGCACCCCCGGGGGGGCTGGTGAGCAGTTCTTC
TRBJ2-7	TRBD1	.	TRBV15	CATSSETGGGSEQYF	TGTGCCACCAGCAGTGAAACAGGGGGTGGAAGCGAGCAGTACTTC
TRBJ2-7	.	.	TRBV6-5	CASSYPGNSSYEQYF	TGTGCCAGCAGTTATCCCGGGAACAGCTCCTACGAGCAGTACTTC
TRBJ2-1	TRBD2	.	TRBV2	CASSVGSGSYNEQFF	TGTGCCAGCAGTGTAGGTAGCGGGAGTTACAATGAGCAGTTCTTC
TRBJ1-2	.	.	TRBV19	CASSIETPDGYTF	TGTGCCAGTAGTATAGAGACACCCGATGGCTACACCTTC
TRBJ2-3	.	.	TRBV7-2	CASSPTADTQYF	TGTGCCAGCAGCCCGACAGCCGATACGCAGTATTTT
TRBJ1-4	TRBD1	.	TRBV18	CASSPPQGGEKLFF	TGTGCCAGCTCACCGCCCCAGGGGGGTGAAAAACTGTTTTTT
TRBJ2-7	TRBD1	.	TRBV5-5	CASSLRTGGYEQYF	TGTGCCAGCAGCTTGCGGACAGGGGGGTACGAGCAGTACTTC
TRBJ2-7	TRBD1	.	TRBV6-1	CASSEQGALSYEQYF	TGTGCCAGCAGTGAACAGGGGGCCCTCTCCTACGAGCAGTACTTC
TRBJ2-1	.	.	TRBV27	CASSHPGNEQFF	TGTGCCAGCAGCCACCCGGGCAATGAGCAGTTCTTC